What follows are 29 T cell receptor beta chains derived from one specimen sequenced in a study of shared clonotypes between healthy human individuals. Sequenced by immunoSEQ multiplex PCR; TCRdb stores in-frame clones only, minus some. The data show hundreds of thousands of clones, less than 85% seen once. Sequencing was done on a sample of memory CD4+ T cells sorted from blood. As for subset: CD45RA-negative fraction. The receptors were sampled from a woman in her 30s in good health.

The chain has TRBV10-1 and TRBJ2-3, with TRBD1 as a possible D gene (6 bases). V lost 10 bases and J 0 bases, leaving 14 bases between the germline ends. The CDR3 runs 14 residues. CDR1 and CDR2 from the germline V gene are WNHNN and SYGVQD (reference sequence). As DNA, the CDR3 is TGCGCCAACAAAGTTCAGGGGAGCACAGATACGCAGTATTTT. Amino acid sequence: CANKVQGSTDTQYF.

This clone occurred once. CDR3 coding DNA: TGTGCCAGCAGCGTAAGGGGACAGGGGGCCGACCACGAGCAGTACTTC. This encodes CASSVRGQGADHEQYF. The chain joins TRBV21-1 to TRBJ2-7; the D call TRBD1 from the table was never checked on the DNA. TRBV21-1 is a pseudogene. This CDR3 is 16 amino acids long.

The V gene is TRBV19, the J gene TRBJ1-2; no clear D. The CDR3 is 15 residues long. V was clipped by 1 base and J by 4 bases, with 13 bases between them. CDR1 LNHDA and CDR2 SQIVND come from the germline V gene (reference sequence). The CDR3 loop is CASSIAAKEAYGYTF. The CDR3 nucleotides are TGTGCCAGTAGTATAGCAGCTAAGGAGGCCTATGGCTACACCTTC.

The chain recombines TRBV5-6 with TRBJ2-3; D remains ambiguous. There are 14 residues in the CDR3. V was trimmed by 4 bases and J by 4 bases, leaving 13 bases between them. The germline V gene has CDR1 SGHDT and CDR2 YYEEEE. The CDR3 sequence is CASSPPSTSDTQYF. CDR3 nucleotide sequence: TGTGCCAGCAGCCCTCCATCCACTTCAGATACGCAGTATTTT.

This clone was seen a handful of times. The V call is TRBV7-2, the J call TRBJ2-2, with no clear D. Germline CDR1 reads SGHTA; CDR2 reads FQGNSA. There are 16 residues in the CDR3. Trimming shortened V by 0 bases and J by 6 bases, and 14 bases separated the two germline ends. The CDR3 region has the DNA TGTGCCAGCAGCTTAGCTAATAGTTTCGCTTCCGGGGAGCTGTTTTTT. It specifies CASSLANSFASGELFF. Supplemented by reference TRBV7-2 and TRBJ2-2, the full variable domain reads GAGVSQSPSNKVTEKGKDVELRCDPISGHTALYWYRQSLGQGLEFLIYFQGNSAPDKSGLPSDRFSAERTGGSVSTLTIQRTQQEDSAVYLCASSLANSFASGELFFGEGSRLTVL.

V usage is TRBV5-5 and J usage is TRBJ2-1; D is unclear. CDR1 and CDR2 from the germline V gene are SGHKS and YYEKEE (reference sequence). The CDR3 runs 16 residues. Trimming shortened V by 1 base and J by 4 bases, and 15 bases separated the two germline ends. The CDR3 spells CASSLSDLTSYNEQFF. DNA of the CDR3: TGTGCCAGCAGCTTGTCCGACCTTACCTCTTACAATGAGCAGTTCTTC. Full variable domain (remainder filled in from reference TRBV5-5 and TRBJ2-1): DAGVTQSPTHLIKTRGQQVTLRCSPISGHKSVSWYQQVLGQGPQFIFQYYEKEERGRGNFPDRFSARQFPNYSSELNVNALLLGDSALYLCASSLSDLTSYNEQFFGPGTRLTVL.

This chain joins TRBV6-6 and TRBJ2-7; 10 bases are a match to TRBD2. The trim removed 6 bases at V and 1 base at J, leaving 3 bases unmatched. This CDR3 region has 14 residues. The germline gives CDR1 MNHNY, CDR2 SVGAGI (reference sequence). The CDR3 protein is CASRAGGTSYEQYF. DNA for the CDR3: TGTGCCAGCAGAGCGGGAGGGACTTCCTACGAGCAGTACTTC.

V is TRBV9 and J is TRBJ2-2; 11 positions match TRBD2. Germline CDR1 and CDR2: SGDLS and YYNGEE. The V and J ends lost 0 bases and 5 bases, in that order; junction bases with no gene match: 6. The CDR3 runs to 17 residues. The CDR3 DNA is TGTGCCAGCAGCGTAGGACTAGCGGGATGGGGGACCGGGGAGCTGTTTTTT. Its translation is CASSVGLAGWGTGELFF.

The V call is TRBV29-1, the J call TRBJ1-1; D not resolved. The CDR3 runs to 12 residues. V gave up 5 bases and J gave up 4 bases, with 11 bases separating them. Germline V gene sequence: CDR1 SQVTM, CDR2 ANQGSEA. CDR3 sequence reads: CSVSRESTEAFF. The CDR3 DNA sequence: TGCAGCGTTTCTAGAGAGAGCACTGAAGCTTTCTTT.

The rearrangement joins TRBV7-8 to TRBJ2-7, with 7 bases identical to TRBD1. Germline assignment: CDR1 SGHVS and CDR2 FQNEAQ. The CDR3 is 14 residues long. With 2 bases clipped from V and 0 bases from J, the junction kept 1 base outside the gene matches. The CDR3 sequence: CASSLSGGSYEQYF. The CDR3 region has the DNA TGTGCCAGCAGCTTATCAGGGGGCTCCTACGAGCAGTACTTC. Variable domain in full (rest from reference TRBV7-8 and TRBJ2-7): GAGVSQSPRYKVAKRGQDVALRCDPISGHVSLFWYQQALGQGPEFLTYFQNEAQLDKSGLPSDRFFAERPEGSVSTLKIQRTQQEDSAVYLCASSLSGGSYEQYFGPGTRLTVT.

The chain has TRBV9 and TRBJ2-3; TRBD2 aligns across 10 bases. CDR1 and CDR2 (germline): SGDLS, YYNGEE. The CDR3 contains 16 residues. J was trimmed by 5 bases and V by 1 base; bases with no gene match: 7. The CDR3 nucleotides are TGTGCCAGCAGCGTATATACCTTAGCGGGAGGAGATACGCAGTATTTT. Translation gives CASSVYTLAGGDTQYF.

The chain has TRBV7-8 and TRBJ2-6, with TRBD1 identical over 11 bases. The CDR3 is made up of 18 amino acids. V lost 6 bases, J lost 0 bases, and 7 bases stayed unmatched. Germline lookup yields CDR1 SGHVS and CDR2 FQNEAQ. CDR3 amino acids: CASSYRTGGGSGANVLTF. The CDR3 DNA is TGTGCCAGCAGTTACCGGACAGGGGGCGGCTCTGGGGCCAACGTCCTGACTTTC.

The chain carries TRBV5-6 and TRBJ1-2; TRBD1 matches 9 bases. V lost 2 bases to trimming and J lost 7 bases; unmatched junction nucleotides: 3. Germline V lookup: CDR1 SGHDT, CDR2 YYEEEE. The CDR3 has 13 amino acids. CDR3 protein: CASSLWDRAGYTF. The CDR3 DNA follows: TGTGCCAGCAGCTTATGGGACAGGGCTGGCTACACCTTC.

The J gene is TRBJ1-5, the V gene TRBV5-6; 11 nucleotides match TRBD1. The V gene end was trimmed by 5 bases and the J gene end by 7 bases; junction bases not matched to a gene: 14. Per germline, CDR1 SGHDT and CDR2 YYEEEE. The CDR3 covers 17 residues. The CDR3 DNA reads TGTGCCAGCAGTTACTCGACCGGGACAGGGGGTGGCCAGCCCCAGCATTTT. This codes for CASSYSTGTGGGQPQHF.

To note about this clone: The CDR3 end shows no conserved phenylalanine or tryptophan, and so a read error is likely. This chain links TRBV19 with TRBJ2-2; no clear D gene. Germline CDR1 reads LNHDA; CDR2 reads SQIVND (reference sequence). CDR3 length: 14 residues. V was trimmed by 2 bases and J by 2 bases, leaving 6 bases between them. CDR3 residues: CASSIQFNTGELFS. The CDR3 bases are TGTGCCAGTAGTATACAGTTTAACACCGGGGAGCTGTTTTCT.

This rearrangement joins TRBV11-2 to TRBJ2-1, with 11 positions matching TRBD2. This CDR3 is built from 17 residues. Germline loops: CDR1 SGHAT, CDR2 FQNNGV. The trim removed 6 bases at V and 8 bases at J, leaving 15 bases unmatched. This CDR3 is CASSPLAGGWRFDEQFF. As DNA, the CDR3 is TGTGCCAGCAGTCCCCTAGCGGGAGGTTGGCGCTTTGATGAGCAGTTCTTC. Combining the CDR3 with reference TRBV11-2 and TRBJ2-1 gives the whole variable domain EAGVAQSPRYKIIEKRQSVAFWCNPISGHATLYWYQQILGQGPKLLIQFQNNGVVDDSQLPKDRFSAERLKGVDSTLKIQPAKLEDSAVYLCASSPLAGGWRFDEQFFGPGTRLTVL.

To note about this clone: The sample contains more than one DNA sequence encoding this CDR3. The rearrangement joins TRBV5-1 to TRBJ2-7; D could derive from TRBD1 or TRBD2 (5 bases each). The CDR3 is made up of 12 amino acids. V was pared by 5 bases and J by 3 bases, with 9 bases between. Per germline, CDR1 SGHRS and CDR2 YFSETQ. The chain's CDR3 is CASRGESYEQYF. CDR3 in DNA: TGCGCCAGCAGGGGGGAAAGCTACGAGCAGTACTTC.

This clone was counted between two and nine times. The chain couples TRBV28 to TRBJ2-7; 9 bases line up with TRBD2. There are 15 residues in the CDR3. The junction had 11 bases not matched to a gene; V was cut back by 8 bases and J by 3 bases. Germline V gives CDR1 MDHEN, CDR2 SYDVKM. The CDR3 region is CASLASSGSGYEQYF. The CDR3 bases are TGTGCCAGCCTCGCAAGTAGCGGGAGTGGCTACGAGCAGTACTTC.

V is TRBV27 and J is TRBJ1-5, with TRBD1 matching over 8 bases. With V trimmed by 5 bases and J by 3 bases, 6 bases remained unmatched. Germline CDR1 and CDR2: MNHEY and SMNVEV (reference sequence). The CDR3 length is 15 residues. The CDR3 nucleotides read TGTGCCAGCAGTACGGGACAGGAGTACAATCAGCCCCAGCATTTT. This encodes CASSTGQEYNQPQHF.

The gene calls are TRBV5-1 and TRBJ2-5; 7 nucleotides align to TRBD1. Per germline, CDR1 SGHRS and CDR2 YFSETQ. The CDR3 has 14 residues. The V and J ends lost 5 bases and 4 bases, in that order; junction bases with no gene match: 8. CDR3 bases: TGCGCCAGCAGGGGTGACAGGGTGGTAGAGACCCAGTACTTC. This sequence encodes CASRGDRVVETQYF.

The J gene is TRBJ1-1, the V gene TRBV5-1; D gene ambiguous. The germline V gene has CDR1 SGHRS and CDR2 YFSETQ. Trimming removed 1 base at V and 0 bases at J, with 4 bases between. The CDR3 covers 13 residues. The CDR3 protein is CASSLMLNTEAFF. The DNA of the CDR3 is TGCGCCAGCAGCTTGATGCTGAACACTGAAGCTTTCTTT.

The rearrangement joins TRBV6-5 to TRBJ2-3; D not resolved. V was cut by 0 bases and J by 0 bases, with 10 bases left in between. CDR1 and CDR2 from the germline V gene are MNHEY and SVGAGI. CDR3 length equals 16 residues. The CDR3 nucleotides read TGTGCCAGCAGTTACTCGCACTATGGAAGCACAGATACGCAGTATTTT. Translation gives CASSYSHYGSTDTQYF.

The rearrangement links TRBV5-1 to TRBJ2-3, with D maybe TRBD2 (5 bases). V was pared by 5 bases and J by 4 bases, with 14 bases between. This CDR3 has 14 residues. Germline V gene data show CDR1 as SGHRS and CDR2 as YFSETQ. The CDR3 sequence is CASRSAYGADTQYF. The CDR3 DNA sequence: TGCGCCAGCAGGTCGGCTTACGGGGCAGATACGCAGTATTTT.

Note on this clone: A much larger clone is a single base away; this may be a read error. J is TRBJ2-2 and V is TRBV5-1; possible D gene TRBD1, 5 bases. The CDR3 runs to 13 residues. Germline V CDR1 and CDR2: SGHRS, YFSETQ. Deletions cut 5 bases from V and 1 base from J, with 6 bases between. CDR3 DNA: TGCGCCAGCAGTACAGGGAACACCGGGGAGCTGTTTTTT. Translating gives CASSTGNTGELFF.

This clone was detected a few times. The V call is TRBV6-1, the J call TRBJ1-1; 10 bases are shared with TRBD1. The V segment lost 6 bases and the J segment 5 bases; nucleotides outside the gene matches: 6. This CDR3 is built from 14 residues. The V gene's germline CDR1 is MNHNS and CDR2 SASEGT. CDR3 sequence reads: CASRDRGSWTEAFF. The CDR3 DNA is TGTGCCAGCAGGGACAGGGGGTCGTGGACTGAAGCTTTCTTT.

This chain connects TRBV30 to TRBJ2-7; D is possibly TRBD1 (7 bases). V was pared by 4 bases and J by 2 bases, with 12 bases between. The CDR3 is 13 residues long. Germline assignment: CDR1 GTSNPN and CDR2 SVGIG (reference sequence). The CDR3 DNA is TGTGCCTGGACGCGGGACAGTCCCTACGAGCAGTACTTC. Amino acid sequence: CAWTRDSPYEQYF.

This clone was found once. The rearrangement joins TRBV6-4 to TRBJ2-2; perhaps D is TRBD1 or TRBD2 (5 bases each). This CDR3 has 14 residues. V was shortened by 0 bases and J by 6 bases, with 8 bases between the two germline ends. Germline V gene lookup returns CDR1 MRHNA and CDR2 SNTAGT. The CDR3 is CASSDSRGAGELFF. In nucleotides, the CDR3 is TGTGCCAGCAGTGACTCGAGGGGAGCCGGGGAGCTGTTTTTT.

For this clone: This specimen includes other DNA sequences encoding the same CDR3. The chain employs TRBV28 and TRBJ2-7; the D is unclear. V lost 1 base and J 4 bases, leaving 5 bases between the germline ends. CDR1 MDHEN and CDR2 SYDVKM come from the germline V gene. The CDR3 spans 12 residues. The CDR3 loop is CASSLSSYEQYF. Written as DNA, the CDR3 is TGTGCCAGCAGTTTATCGAGTTACGAGCAGTACTTC. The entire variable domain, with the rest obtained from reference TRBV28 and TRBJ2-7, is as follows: DVKVTQSSRYLVKRTGEKVFLECVQDMDHENMFWYRQDPGLGLRLIYFSYDVKMKEKGDIPEGYSVSREKKERFSLILESASTNQTSMYLCASSLSSYEQYFGPGTRLTVT.

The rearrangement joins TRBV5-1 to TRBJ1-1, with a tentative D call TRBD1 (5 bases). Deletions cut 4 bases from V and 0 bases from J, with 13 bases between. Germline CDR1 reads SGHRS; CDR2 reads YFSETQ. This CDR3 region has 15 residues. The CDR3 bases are TGCGCCAGCAGCCTACTCAGGACATTGAACACTGAAGCTTTCTTT. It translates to CASSLLRTLNTEAFF.